Below, 23 T cell receptor beta chains from the same sample are listed, as sequenced in a study of T-cell reconstitution after alpha-beta-depleted transplantation in children. Unique molecular identifiers were built into the TCRbeta library. TCRdb itself ran the PCR reads through MiXCR, one entry per CDR3 protein. The table records some 400,000 distinct CDR3 sequences, over 20% of them present only once. Sequenced here: PBMCs from the stem cell graft donor, sampled from the stem cell graft. The receptors were gathered from a human donor who donated a stem cell graft to a child with acute myeloid leukemia.

The V gene is TRBV5-1, the J gene TRBJ2-7, with D perhaps matching TRBD1 (6 bases). V was shortened by 0 bases and J by 8 bases, with 18 bases between the two germline ends. The CDR3 runs 15 residues. Germline-derived CDR1 and CDR2 are SGHRS and YFSETQ. The CDR3 DNA reads as TGCGCCAGCAGCTTGGCCGAGCCACGAACAGGGAAGCAGTACTTC. Translated, it gives CASSLAEPRTGKQYF.

There are a few counts of this clonotype. V and J are TRBV7-9 and TRBJ2-1, with 9 bases that match TRBD2. The ends lost 8 bases at V and 0 bases at J; junction bases unmatched: 8. CDR3 size: 16 residues. Germline V gene sequence: CDR1 SEHNR, CDR2 FQNEAQ (reference sequence). The CDR3, as DNA: TGTGCCAGCCAGGGGGGCGGGAGGGGCTCCTACAATGAGCAGTTCTTC. Protein product: CASQGGGRGSYNEQFF.

This clonotype was found a few times. The CDR3 reads CSAEPGRQAYEQYF. In DNA form, the CDR3 reads TGCAGTGCTGAACCGGGACGGCAAGCCTACGAGCAGTACTTC. V and J are TRBV20-1 and TRBJ2-7; D is possibly TRBD1 or TRBD2 (5 bases each). The CDR3 is 14 amino acids. V lost 5 bases to trimming and J lost 2 bases, with 16 bases between them. CDR1 DFQATT and CDR2 SNEGSKA come from the germline V gene (reference sequence).

This clonotype has more than one count but fewer than ten. The chain uses TRBV12-3 or TRBV12-4 and TRBJ2-3; 8 nucleotides match TRBD2. The CDR3 has 15 residues. V lost 3 bases and J lost 5; bases outside the gene matches: 7. Written as DNA, the CDR3 is TGTGCCAGCAGTTTCGGAGCGGGAGTGGTAGATACGCAGTATTTT. Protein sequence: CASSFGAGVVDTQYF.

This clonotype turned up a few times. J is TRBJ1-2 and V is TRBV5-1; weak D call: TRBD1 (5 bases). Germline CDR1 reads SGHRS; CDR2 reads YFSETQ. Trimming took 1 base from V and 6 from J, leaving 10 bases between them. There are 13 residues in the CDR3. The CDR3 DNA reads TGCGCCAGCAGCTTGAGGCAGGGCCATGGCTACACCTTC. It yields the protein CASSLRQGHGYTF.

This clonotype was seen at least ten times. V is TRBV20-1 and J is TRBJ2-7; D is possibly TRBD2 (5 bases). CDR1 and CDR2 (germline): DFQATT, SNEGSKA (reference sequence). This CDR3 comprises 11 residues. The V end lost 6 bases, the J end lost 0 bases, and 6 bases lay between the germline ends. CDR3 DNA: TGCAGTGCGGCGGGCTCCTACGAGCAGTACTTC. Its translation is CSAAGSYEQYF.

The chain links TRBV20-1 to TRBJ2-1; TRBD1 agrees at 9 bases. V lost 6 bases, J lost 12 bases, and 9 bases stayed unmatched. Per germline, CDR1 DFQATT and CDR2 SNEGSKA (reference sequence). The CDR3 is made up of 12 amino acids. CDR3 coding DNA: TGCAGTGCGAGGACAGGGGAAGTCGGGCAGTTCTTC. Translated, it gives CSARTGEVGQFF.

The CDR3 loop reads CASSQGWREGEQYF. The CDR3 DNA follows: TGTGCCAGCAGCCAAGGTTGGAGGGAGGGCGAGCAGTACTTC. V gene TRBV4-2 combines with J gene TRBJ2-7; 7 bases line up with TRBD2. Trimming took 1 base from V and 6 from J; bases not matched to a gene: 6. This CDR3 has 14 residues. Germline assignment: CDR1 LGHNA and CDR2 YNFKEQ.

This clonotype appeared a few times. This chain uses TRBV7-9 with TRBJ2-7, with 7 bases aligning to TRBD2. The V gene's germline CDR1 is SEHNR and CDR2 FQNEAQ (reference sequence). The CDR3 has 16 residues. V was pared by 2 bases and J by 0 bases, with 7 bases of the junction left unmatched. CDR3 sequence reads: CASSLYSGGSSYEQYF. The CDR3 DNA follows: TGTGCCAGCAGCTTATATTCGGGCGGGAGCTCCTACGAGCAGTACTTC.

The chain couples TRBV6-1 to TRBJ2-7; D is perhaps TRBD2 (5 bases). Per germline, CDR1 MNHNS and CDR2 SASEGT. V shed 2 bases and J shed 3 bases, with 8 bases lying between them. The CDR3 length is 13 residues. The CDR3 bases are TGTGCCAGCAGTGAATATGGACTCTACGAGCAGTACTTC. Translating it yields CASSEYGLYEQYF.

This clonotype came up a few times. The rearrangement links TRBV20-1 to TRBJ2-7; possibly TRBD2 for D (6 bases). Trimming pared 6 bases from V and 0 bases from J, leaving 15 bases between. The germline CDR1 and CDR2 sequences are DFQATT and SNEGSKA (reference sequence). This CDR3 has 14 residues. The CDR3 sequence is CSAINPSVSYEQYF. In nucleotides, the CDR3 is TGCAGTGCCATAAACCCTAGCGTCTCCTACGAGCAGTACTTC.

In its sample, this clonotype was seen once. The gene calls are TRBV7-2 and TRBJ2-5; 7 positions agree with TRBD1. Trimming cost V 3 bases and J 5 bases; bases outside gene matches: 3. This CDR3 has 13 residues. From germline, CDR1 is SGHTA and CDR2 FQGNSA. The CDR3 is CASSFKGAETQYF. The CDR3 DNA reads as TGTGCCAGCAGCTTCAAGGGGGCGGAGACCCAGTACTTC.

The rearrangement uses TRBV7-8 and TRBJ2-1; D gene unclear. From germline, CDR1 is SGHVS and CDR2 FQNEAQ. The V end was cut by 2 bases, the J end by 0 bases, with 14 bases between. The CDR3 extends over 17 amino acids. This chain's CDR3 is CASSLRAATSSYNEQFF. DNA of the CDR3: TGTGCCAGCAGCTTACGGGCGGCGACAAGCTCCTACAATGAGCAGTTCTTC. Variable domain in full (rest from reference TRBV7-8 and TRBJ2-1): GAGVSQSPRYKVAKRGQDVALRCDPISGHVSLFWYQQALGQGPEFLTYFQNEAQLDKSGLPSDRFFAERPEGSVSTLKIQRTQQEDSAVYLCASSLRAATSSYNEQFFGPGTRLTVL.

The chain couples TRBV15 to TRBJ2-7; unclear D gene. V lost 5 bases to trimming and J lost 5 bases, with 16 bases between them. The CDR3 runs to 14 residues. Looked up from germline, CDR1 is LNHNV and CDR2 is YYDKDF (reference sequence). The CDR3 loop is CATSPGLSWDEQYF. Written as DNA, the CDR3 is TGTGCCACCAGCCCGGGCCTCTCGTGGGACGAGCAGTACTTC.

Ten or more counts support this clonotype. This chain joins TRBV29-1 and TRBJ2-5; D could derive from TRBD1 or TRBD2 (5 bases each). The V end lost 5 bases, the J end lost 3 bases, and 13 bases lay between the germline ends. The CDR3 consists of 13 residues. CDR1 and CDR2 from the germline V gene are SQVTM and ANQGSEA. The CDR3 reads CSVRMGRKETQYF. CDR3 coding DNA: TGCAGCGTTCGCATGGGACGGAAAGAGACCCAGTACTTC.

This clonotype has a count of ten or more. The chain has TRBV7-2 and TRBJ2-7; no reliable D call. V was trimmed by 4 bases and J by 7 bases, leaving 8 bases between them. Germline lookup yields CDR1 SGHTA and CDR2 FQGNSA. This CDR3 spans 11 amino acids. CDR3 amino acids: CASSSVEEQYF. The CDR3 DNA follows: TGTGCCAGCAGCTCAGTAGAAGAGCAGTACTTC.

The gene calls are TRBV14 and TRBJ1-4; the D is unclear. CDR3 length: 12 amino acids. Trimming cost V 1 base and J 15 bases, with 12 bases left between them. CDR1 SGHDN and CDR2 FVKESK come from the germline V gene. CDR3 DNA sequence: TGTGCCAGCAGCCAAGGAGGCGGGAAGGTGTTTTTT. Protein product: CASSQGGGKVFF.

This clonotype was counted at least ten times. The V call is TRBV29-1, the J call TRBJ2-1, with D possibly TRBD2 on 6 matching bases. Per the germline V gene, CDR1 is SQVTM and CDR2 is ANQGSEA. V lost 3 bases, J lost 6 bases, and 21 bases lay in between. The CDR3 spans 16 residues. CDR3 sequence: CSVEGLAWIVSNEQFF. The CDR3 DNA is TGCAGCGTTGAGGGGCTAGCGTGGATTGTTAGCAATGAGCAGTTCTTC.

This clonotype was counted between two and nine times. The V call is TRBV7-9, the J call TRBJ2-3, with D perhaps matching TRBD1 or TRBD2 (7 bases each). CDR1 is SEHNR, CDR2 FQNEAQ, per germline (reference sequence). The CDR3 has 16 residues. The V end was cut by 6 bases, the J end by 0 bases, with 16 bases between. In nucleotides, the CDR3 is TGTGCCAGCAGTCGAGCGGGACAGACTAGCACAGATACGCAGTATTTT. It is translated as CASSRAGQTSTDTQYF.

In this sample, this clonotype turned up once. This chain joins TRBV7-8 and TRBJ2-3; D is unresolved. Germline V gene sequence: CDR1 SGHVS, CDR2 FQNEAQ. V shed 2 bases and J shed 2 bases, with 11 bases lying between them. CDR3 length equals 15 residues. CDR3 sequence (DNA): TGTGCCAGCAGCTTATTCCGCGGCCACACAGATACGCAGTATTTT. Translation gives CASSLFRGHTDTQYF.

In this sample, this clonotype turned up many times. The V call is TRBV12-3 or TRBV12-4, the J call TRBJ2-5; 9 nucleotides align to TRBD1. This CDR3 region has 14 residues. After removal of 8 bases from V and 2 bases from J, the junction contained 6 bases not matched to a gene. The CDR3 DNA reads as TGTGCCAGCGGGCTAGGACAGGGGCAAGAGACCCAGTACTTC. Encoded protein: CASGLGQGQETQYF.

The chain links TRBV12-3 or TRBV12-4 to TRBJ2-5; tentatively, D is TRBD2 (7 bases). Trimming cost V 2 bases and J 5 bases, with 12 bases left between them. The CDR3 totals 14 residues. CDR3 nucleotides: TGTGCCAGCAGTTTAAGGGGGGGGCAGGAGACCCAGTACTTC. Residues: CASSLRGGQETQYF.

The chain uses TRBV5-1 and TRBJ2-5, with D possibly matching TRBD1 (6 bases). V lost 0 bases and J 3 bases, leaving 21 bases between the germline ends. This CDR3 is 18 amino acids long. Germline CDR1 SGHRS, CDR2 YFSETQ. DNA for the CDR3: TGCGCCAGCAGCTTGGGTGGGTCGTTTCCCGGACAGAAAGAGACCCAGTACTTC. The encoded protein is CASSLGGSFPGQKETQYF.